Listed here is a single T cell receptor (beta chain). Per the original data handling: How many nucleated cells were present was estimated from reference gene primer amplification. Sequenced by immunoSEQ multiplex PCR; TCRdb stores in-frame clones only, minus some. V and J calls and clone size are copied from that table; D and trimming were computed from the DNA. The sample has 80,000 or so clones, approximately 80% seen once. The entry originates in a study of blood T cell repertoires in COVID-19. Study overall: Samples taken during acute and convalescent COVID-19 were collected in the United States, Italy and Spain.

The CDR3 has 14 amino acids. Trimming removed 3 bases at V and 4 bases at J, with 7 bases between. Germline CDR1 reads MNHNS; CDR2 reads SASEGT. The genes are TRBV6-1 and TRBJ1-6; TRBD1 might be the D (6 bases). This sequence was found in an older woman with acute or convalescent COVID-19. Sequencing input: peripheral blood. The CDR3 sequence: CASSDQGYNSPLHF. For the CDR3, the DNA is TGTGCCAGCAGTGACCAGGGGTATAATTCACCCCTCCACTTT.